Following are 28 T cell receptor beta chains from one sample sequenced in a study of blood T cell repertoires in COVID-19. Clones were read by immunoSEQ multiplex PCR, and TCRdb kept only the in-frame ones, dropping some. The table lists about 480,000 clones, 85% to 90% of them singletons. The sequencing input was PBMCs or T cells enriched from blood (not recorded which). The receptor set was obtained from a woman between 35 and 50 years old who had recovered from COVID-19.

The chain couples TRBV11-3 to TRBJ2-7; D gene unclear. The CDR3 covers 12 residues. V lost 7 bases and J 4 bases, leaving 11 bases between the germline ends. Germline loops: CDR1 SGHNT, CDR2 YENEEA. The CDR3 DNA is TGTGCCAGCACCCTAGGTGGGTACGAGCAGTACTTC. Translated, it gives CASTLGGYEQYF. The full variable domain, its missing parts supplied by reference TRBV11-3 and TRBJ2-7, is EAGVVQSPRYKIIEKKQPVAFWCNPISGHNTLYWYLQNLGQGPELLIRYENEEAVDDSQLPKDRFSAERLKGVDSTLKIQPAELGDSAVYLCASTLGGYEQYFGPGTRLTVT.

The CDR3 coding sequence is TGCGCCAGCAGCGCCGACCAGGCGTGGCAGGAAAACATTCAGTACTTC. Amino acids: CASSADQAWQENIQYF. J is TRBJ2-4 and V is TRBV5-1; the D is unclear. The CDR3 has 16 residues. The V gene lost 4 bases and the J gene lost 5 bases, with 19 bases spanning the gap. Germline V gene data show CDR1 as SGHRS and CDR2 as YFSETQ.

This chain links TRBV19 with TRBJ1-1; D may be TRBD1 (6 bases). CDR3 length: 14 amino acids. Germline V gene data show CDR1 as LNHDA and CDR2 as SQIVND (reference sequence). V lost 5 bases and J lost 6, with 16 bases in between. CDR3 amino acids: CASSLDSKSSEAFF. CDR3 DNA: TGTGCCAGTAGTCTGGACAGTAAAAGCTCTGAAGCTTTCTTT.

This chain joins TRBV28 and TRBJ2-7, with 11 bases matching TRBD1. V was pared by 6 bases and J by 3 bases, with 7 bases of the junction left unmatched. CDR1 MDHEN and CDR2 SYDVKM come from the germline V gene. This CDR3 has 15 residues. The CDR3 reads CASSRVGQGVYEQYF. CDR3 bases: TGTGCCAGCAGCCGCGTGGGACAGGGGGTCTACGAGCAGTACTTC.

The V gene is TRBV19, the J gene TRBJ2-1; D is ambiguous. This CDR3 spans 16 amino acids. V shed 3 bases and J shed 0 bases, with 12 bases lying between them. Germline V gene lookup returns CDR1 LNHDA and CDR2 SQIVND (reference sequence). The CDR3 DNA reads as TGTGCCAGTAGTATGGAGCCGGTTAGCTCCTACAATGAGCAGTTCTTC. As protein: CASSMEPVSSYNEQFF.

This chain links TRBV10-3 with TRBJ1-1, with unresolved D. The CDR3 sequence is 15 residues long. CDR1 ENHRY and CDR2 SYGVKD come from the germline V gene. With 0 bases removed from V and 5 bases from J, the gap between germline ends came to 13 bases. CDR3 nucleotides: TGTGCCATCAGTGAGTCGGCGGGTAGAACGACTGAAGCTTTCTTT. This codes for CAISESAGRTTEAFF.

The chain recombines TRBV4-3 with TRBJ1-5; the match to TRBD1 covers 8 bases. V was pared by 3 bases and J by 2 bases, with 3 bases of the junction left unmatched. The CDR3 extends over 15 amino acids. The V gene's germline CDR1 is LGHNA and CDR2 YSLEER. The DNA of the CDR3 is TGCGCCAGCAGCCAGGAGGACAGGGGCAATCAGCCCCAGCATTTT. Protein product: CASSQEDRGNQPQHF.

The rearrangement links TRBV9 to TRBJ1-2, with D uncertain. The length of the CDR3 is 16 residues. Per the germline V gene, CDR1 is SGDLS and CDR2 is YYNGEE. V was trimmed by 4 bases and J by 2 bases, leaving 18 bases between them. The CDR3: CASSSFLGGSNYGYTF. In nucleotides, the CDR3 is TGTGCCAGCAGCTCATTTCTTGGCGGCTCCAACTATGGCTACACCTTC.

V is TRBV5-1 and J is TRBJ2-3; tentatively, D is TRBD1 (6 bases). CDR3 length: 15 amino acids. Per germline, CDR1 SGHRS and CDR2 YFSETQ. V gave up 2 bases and J gave up 3 bases, with 13 bases separating them. The chain's CDR3 is CASSFSGAETDTQYF. The CDR3 coding sequence is TGCGCCAGCAGCTTTTCAGGGGCCGAAACAGATACGCAGTATTTT.

The chain carries TRBV14 and TRBJ2-7, with unresolved D. This CDR3 has 14 residues. V lost 0 bases, J lost 1 base, and 7 bases lay in between. Per germline, CDR1 SGHDN and CDR2 FVKESK. The CDR3: CASSQDPRSYEQYF. The CDR3 DNA sequence: TGTGCCAGCAGCCAAGATCCCCGGTCCTACGAGCAGTACTTC.

The V and J genes are TRBV7-9 and TRBJ2-1; 9 bases agree with TRBD2. CDR3 length equals 15 residues. The V and J ends lost 5 bases and 8 bases, in that order; junction bases with no gene match: 10. Germline V CDR1 and CDR2: SEHNR, FQNEAQ (reference sequence). The CDR3 DNA reads TGTGCCAGCAGCCCAGGGACTAGCTACTCCGATGAGCAGTTCTTC. Translating gives CASSPGTSYSDEQFF.

The V call is TRBV6-8, the J call TRBJ1-2; D possibly corresponds to TRBD1 (5 bases). The length of the CDR3 is 17 residues. Trimming pared 5 bases from V and 0 bases from J, leaving 19 bases between. Looked up from germline, CDR1 is MNHGY and CDR2 is SAAAGT. The CDR3: CASSHALGVAANYGYTF. The CDR3 nucleotides are TGTGCCAGCAGTCACGCCCTAGGGGTGGCAGCTAACTATGGCTACACCTTC.

The rearrangement uses TRBV9 and TRBJ2-1; the match to TRBD2 covers 7 bases. The CDR3 runs to 17 residues. The germline V gene has CDR1 SGDLS and CDR2 YYNGEE. The ends lost 0 bases at V and 7 bases at J; junction bases unmatched: 13. The CDR3 coding sequence is TGTGCCAGCAGCGTAGCTGAAGGAACGGGCGGGAGTAATGAGCAGTTCTTC. This sequence encodes CASSVAEGTGGSNEQFF.

The chain recombines TRBV11-3 with TRBJ1-6, with 8 positions matching TRBD1. CDR1 and CDR2 from the germline V gene are SGHNT and YENEEA. The CDR3 covers 16 residues. The ends lost 2 bases at V and 8 bases at J; junction bases unmatched: 8. The CDR3 sequence is CASSLNQGASYSPLHF. The DNA for the CDR3 is TGTGCCAGCAGCTTAAATCAGGGGGCCTCTTATTCACCCCTCCACTTT.

The chain joins TRBV30 to TRBJ2-3; no definite D call. Germline CDR1 GTSNPN, CDR2 SVGIG (reference sequence). The CDR3 extends over 14 amino acids. V was clipped by 8 bases and J by 0 bases, with 15 bases between them. CDR3 bases: TGTGCCCAAGGAGCAGTCCCTAGCACAGATACGCAGTATTTT. As protein: CAQGAVPSTDTQYF.

J is TRBJ1-1 and V is TRBV27; no definite D call. Trimming cost V 3 bases and J 3 bases, with 11 bases left between them. There are 14 residues in the CDR3. The germline V gene encodes CDR1 MNHEY and CDR2 SMNVEV (reference sequence). This chain's CDR3 is CASSLAFQDTEAFF. In DNA form, the CDR3 reads TGTGCCAGCAGTTTGGCGTTCCAGGACACTGAAGCTTTCTTT.

The chain joins TRBV9 to TRBJ2-1; the match to TRBD2 covers 9 bases. The CDR3 totals 17 residues. V lost 0 bases and J lost 3; bases outside the gene matches: 7. CDR1 is SGDLS, CDR2 YYNGEE, per germline. CDR3 loop: CASSVGSTSGHYNEQFF. The CDR3 bases are TGTGCCAGCAGCGTAGGATCGACTAGCGGACACTACAATGAGCAGTTCTTC.

The genes are TRBV19 and TRBJ1-5; D not certain. This CDR3 has 15 amino acids. Germline CDR1 is LNHDA and CDR2 is SQIVND (reference sequence). The V end lost 6 bases, the J end lost 0 bases, and 12 bases lay between the germline ends. Written as DNA, the CDR3 is TGTGCCAGTAGCCTAGGCTTGATTAGCAATCAGCCCCAGCATTTT. It translates to CASSLGLISNQPQHF.

The table lists this clone with many counts. V is TRBV10-1 and J is TRBJ1-5; 9 bases match TRBD1. The germline gives CDR1 WNHNN, CDR2 SYGVQD (reference sequence). V gave up 8 bases and J gave up 2 bases; unmatched junction bases: 4. The CDR3 is made up of 14 amino acids. The CDR3 DNA reads TGCGCCAGCCGAAGGGACAGGGGCAATCAGCCCCAGCATTTT. The encoded protein is CASRRDRGNQPQHF.

The chain carries TRBV7-2 and TRBJ1-1, with D possibly being TRBD1 (6 bases). There are 12 residues in the CDR3. Trimming stripped 2 bases from V and 11 bases from J, with 12 bases between. Germline V gene lookup returns CDR1 SGHTA and CDR2 FQGNSA. The CDR3 spells CASSLQQGGAFF. The CDR3 nucleotides are TGTGCCAGCAGCTTACAACAGGGTGGTGCTTTCTTT.

J is TRBJ2-1 and V is TRBV7-6, with D unresolved. Germline V gene lookup returns CDR1 SGHVS and CDR2 FNYEAQ. Trimming removed 1 base at V and 3 bases at J, with 10 bases between. This CDR3 contains 15 residues. CDR3 bases: TGTGCCAGCAGCTTAGGACTCGGAGACTACAATGAGCAGTTCTTC. It encodes CASSLGLGDYNEQFF.

This chain links TRBV24-1 with TRBJ1-6, with D possibly matching TRBD1 (6 bases). V dropped 7 bases and J dropped 7 bases, with 13 bases sitting between them. Germline loops: CDR1 KGHDR, CDR2 SFDVKD. The CDR3 length is 14 residues. Here the CDR3 DNA reads TGTGCCACCAGCTTAGGACAGTCGAATTCACCCCTCCACTTT. It yields the protein CATSLGQSNSPLHF.

This chain uses TRBV6-5 with TRBJ1-5; TRBD1 is a possible D gene (5 bases). Germline CDR1 MNHEY, CDR2 SVGAGI. The CDR3 has 11 residues. V was cut by 6 bases and J by 9 bases, with 9 bases left in between. CDR3 loop: CASSSGGPQHF. DNA for the CDR3: TGTGCCAGCAGCTCGGGGGGGCCCCAGCATTTT.

The rearrangement uses TRBV5-6 and TRBJ2-3; 11 bases line up with TRBD2. CDR3 size: 15 residues. J lost 3 bases, V lost 4 bases, and 4 bases had no gene match. The germline V gene encodes CDR1 SGHDT and CDR2 YYEEEE. CDR3 loop: CASSPGTSGTDTQYF. For the CDR3, the DNA is TGTGCCAGCAGCCCCGGGACTAGCGGTACAGATACGCAGTATTTT.

The chain is built from TRBV6-2 or TRBV6-3 and TRBJ2-7; 9 bases align to TRBD2. Germline V gene data show CDR1 as MNHEY and CDR2 as SVGEGT. CDR3 length equals 16 residues. The junction had 14 bases not matched to a gene; V was cut back by 4 bases and J by 7 bases. The CDR3 DNA sequence: TGTGCCAGCAGTTCCCCACCCGGGACTAGCATTAGAGAGCAGTACTTC. It codes for CASSSPPGTSIREQYF.

V is TRBV6-5 and J is TRBJ1-5, with 7 nucleotides matching TRBD1. V shed 2 bases, J shed 8 bases, and the junction held 3 bases outside the gene matches. CDR3 length equals 13 residues. Germline V CDR1 and CDR2: MNHEY, SVGAGI. The CDR3 DNA reads as TGTGCCAGCAGTTACAGGGGGCGTGAGCCCCAGCATTTT. Translation: CASSYRGREPQHF.

The chain employs TRBV11-2 and TRBJ2-1; D might be TRBD1 (5 bases). The CDR3 runs 15 residues. The V and J ends lost 2 bases and 3 bases respectively, with 11 bases between them. Germline CDR1 SGHAT, CDR2 FQNNGV. The CDR3: CASSLRGGFYNEQFF. The CDR3 DNA follows: TGTGCCAGCAGCTTAAGGGGCGGATTCTACAATGAGCAGTTCTTC.

As regards this clone: Within the sample, other DNA sequences also encode this same CDR3. V gene TRBV12-3 or TRBV12-4 combines with J gene TRBJ2-7; no clear D. The CDR3 has 11 residues. Between the trimmed V and J ends, which lost 4 bases and 3 bases, there was a span of 4 bases. This chain's CDR3 is CASSSYYEQYF. CDR3 coding DNA: TGTGCCAGCAGTTCGTACTACGAGCAGTACTTC.